The 32 T cell receptor beta chains listed next were all sequenced from one sample in a study of shared clonotypes between healthy human individuals. Sequencing used immunoSEQ multiplex PCR; TCRdb keeps in-frame clones, though not all of them. The sample lists about 980,000 clones; less than 85% were seen once. The sample was memory CD4+ T cells sorted from blood. Subset denoted: CD45RA-negative fraction. The receptors were gathered from a young man in good health.

The chain uses TRBV18 and TRBJ2-2; no clear D gene. Trimming took off 3 bases at V and 6 bases at J, with 11 bases between the two ends. Germline CDR1 reads KGHSH; CDR2 reads LQKENI. This CDR3 has 14 residues. The CDR3 DNA follows: TGTGCCAGCTCACCCGAAATTGGGCCCGGGGAGCTGTTTTTT. Protein product: CASSPEIGPGELFF.

This chain uses TRBV30 with TRBJ2-1; D is uncertain. This CDR3 is built from 13 residues. V shed 0 bases and J shed 10 bases, with 13 bases lying between them. Looked up from germline, CDR1 is GTSNPN and CDR2 is SVGIG (reference sequence). CDR3 loop: CAWSVGKRSEQFF. CDR3 sequence (DNA): TGTGCCTGGAGTGTAGGTAAGAGATCCGAGCAGTTCTTC.

Points on this clone: Other DNA sequences in this sample translate to the same CDR3. The CDR3 sequence: CASSVGRSQETQYF. The CDR3 region has the DNA TGTGCCAGCAGCGTGGGCAGGAGCCAAGAGACCCAGTACTTC. The rearrangement joins TRBV9 to TRBJ2-5; D remains unclear. Between the trimmed V and J ends, which lost 2 bases and 1 base, there was a span of 9 bases. Germline values: CDR1 SGDLS, CDR2 YYNGEE. CDR3 length equals 14 residues.

This chain's CDR3 is CASSEYPRETQYF. The CDR3 DNA is TGTGCCAGCAGTGAATATCCCCGAGAGACCCAGTACTTC. The chain couples TRBV25-1 to TRBJ2-5; D gene ambiguous. Germline-derived CDR1 and CDR2 are MGHDK and SYGVNS. V was pared by 0 bases and J by 4 bases, with 6 bases between. The CDR3 is 13 residues long.

The V call is TRBV7-9, the J call TRBJ2-2; tentatively, D is TRBD1 or TRBD2 (5 bases each). V was clipped by 7 bases and J by 1 base, with 16 bases between them. Per the germline V gene, CDR1 is SEHNR and CDR2 is FQNEAQ (reference sequence). The CDR3 runs to 16 residues. CDR3 sequence: CASTASGAGNTGELFF. Written as DNA, the CDR3 is TGTGCCAGCACCGCTTCCGGGGCGGGGAACACCGGGGAGCTGTTTTTT.

This clone has more than one count but fewer than ten. The chain combines TRBV18 with TRBJ1-2; tentatively, D is TRBD1 (5 bases). The CDR3 loop spans 14 amino acids. Germline V gene data show CDR1 as KGHSH and CDR2 as LQKENI. Trimming took 0 bases from V and 6 from J, leaving 11 bases between them. This CDR3 reads CASSPPVSGDGYTF. Written as DNA, the CDR3 is TGTGCCAGCTCACCACCGGTTTCGGGGGATGGCTACACCTTC.

Worth noting for this clone: Other DNA variants within this sample encode the same CDR3. V is TRBV29-1 and J is TRBJ1-1; D gene ambiguous. This CDR3 contains 11 residues. Germline values: CDR1 SQVTM, CDR2 ANQGSEA. V shed 4 bases and J shed 1 base, with 4 bases lying between them. The CDR3 loop is CSVGQNTEAFF. The CDR3, as DNA: TGCAGCGTTGGACAGAACACTGAAGCTTTCTTT.

This chain uses TRBV27 with TRBJ1-6; D possibly corresponds to TRBD1 (6 bases). Trimming took 5 bases from V and 4 from J, leaving 9 bases between them. CDR1 MNHEY and CDR2 SMNVEV come from the germline V gene (reference sequence). CDR3 size: 14 residues. CDR3 protein: CASSPGQYNSPLHF. As DNA, the CDR3 is TGTGCCAGCAGTCCAGGACAGTATAATTCACCCCTCCACTTT.

The chain combines TRBV13 with TRBJ2-3; D unresolved. The germline V gene has CDR1 PRHDT and CDR2 FYEKMQ (reference sequence). V lost 5 bases, J lost 7 bases, and 7 bases lay in between. This CDR3 contains 11 residues. The CDR3 loop reads CASSRHYTQYF. The CDR3 nucleotides read TGTGCCAGCAGCCGCCATTATACGCAGTATTTT.

This sequence joins TRBV19 and TRBJ2-6, with D possibly TRBD1 on 5 matching bases. The CDR3 extends over 17 amino acids. The V gene lost 6 bases and the J gene lost 0 bases, with 15 bases spanning the gap. Germline V gene sequence: CDR1 LNHDA, CDR2 SQIVND (reference sequence). The CDR3 protein is CASSLGWTYSGANVLTF. CDR3 in DNA: TGTGCCAGTAGCTTGGGTTGGACATACTCTGGGGCCAACGTCCTGACTTTC.

The chain couples TRBV7-3 to TRBJ2-2, with D possibly TRBD1 on 5 matching bases. Deletions cut 2 bases from V and 4 bases from J, with 8 bases between. Germline CDR1 SGHTA, CDR2 FQGTGA. This CDR3 region has 14 residues. CDR3 in DNA: TGTGCCAGCAGCTTAGGACACTCCACCGGGGAGCTGTTTTTT. It encodes CASSLGHSTGELFF.

In this sample, this clone turned up a few times. In DNA, the CDR3 is TGTGCCATCAGTGGCGCGGCCCCCCGGGGTAGCGGGGGCGCCTCCTACAATGAGCAGTTCTTC. This sequence encodes CAISGAAPRGSGGASYNEQFF. This chain joins TRBV10-3 and TRBJ2-1; 9 bases fit TRBD2. Germline trimming cut 4 bases from V and 0 bases from J; bases unmatched to any gene: 19. Germline CDR1 reads ENHRY; CDR2 reads SYGVKD. CDR3 length: 21 residues.

The rearrangement uses TRBV6-4 and TRBJ2-7; D unresolved. The CDR3 is made up of 14 amino acids. Germline V gives CDR1 MRHNA, CDR2 SNTAGT. V gave up 2 bases and J gave up 4 bases, with 12 bases separating them. The CDR3 DNA reads TGTGCCAGCAGTGACCCCACCGTCGTTTACGAGCAGTACTTC. The encoded protein is CASSDPTVVYEQYF.

The chain has TRBV7-6 and TRBJ1-6; 7 bases agree with TRBD1. V lost 4 bases, J lost 5 bases, and 5 bases stayed unmatched. CDR3 length equals 15 residues. CDR1 and CDR2 from the germline V gene are SGHVS and FNYEAQ. The CDR3 DNA sequence: TGTGCCAGCAGCTCGACCGGGACAGATAATTCACCCCTCCACTTT. Translation: CASSSTGTDNSPLHF.

CDR3 in DNA: TGCGCCAGCACCCTTAGGGGGACAGATCCTGGAAACACCATATATTTT. It specifies CASTLRGTDPGNTIYF. The V and J genes are TRBV23-1 and TRBJ1-3; TRBD1 matches 7 bases. TRBV23-1 is recorded as an ORF, its role being uncertain. V shed 7 bases, J shed 2 bases, and the junction held 11 bases outside the gene matches. CDR3 length equals 16 residues.

The gene calls are TRBV7-9 and TRBJ2-2; D is unclear. Germline lookup yields CDR1 SEHNR and CDR2 FQNEAQ (reference sequence). CDR3 length: 11 amino acids. The ends were cut back, 10 bases at V and 2 bases at J, with 5 bases in the middle. The DNA of the CDR3 is TGTGCCATCGGAAACACCGGGGAGCTGTTTTTT. Translating gives CAIGNTGELFF.

The chain carries TRBV11-2 and TRBJ2-7, with TRBD2 matching 9 bases. CDR1 and CDR2 (germline): SGHAT, FQNNGV. CDR3 size: 15 residues. With V trimmed by 5 bases and J by 1 base, 6 bases remained unmatched. The CDR3 protein is CASSTRLAASYEQYF. DNA of the CDR3: TGTGCCAGCAGCACCCGACTAGCGGCGTCCTACGAGCAGTACTTC.

The chain combines TRBV7-2 with TRBJ2-3, with D tentatively TRBD2 (5 bases). Germline V gene sequence: CDR1 SGHTA, CDR2 FQGNSA. Trimming left V 4 bases short and J 4 bases short, with 18 bases between. The CDR3 contains 16 residues. CDR3 region: CASSYLPGGGSDTQYF. The CDR3 DNA sequence: TGTGCCAGCAGCTACTTGCCGGGTGGAGGCTCAGATACGCAGTATTTT.

This rearrangement joins TRBV28 to TRBJ1-4, with D tentatively TRBD1 (5 bases). This CDR3 is 14 amino acids long. Germline V lookup: CDR1 MDHEN, CDR2 SYDVKM. Trimming left V 3 bases short and J 5 bases short, with 10 bases between. The CDR3 reads CASSFTGGNEKLFF. In DNA form, the CDR3 reads TGTGCCAGCAGTTTTACGGGGGGGAATGAAAAACTGTTTTTT.

The V call is TRBV19, the J call TRBJ2-1, with 8 positions matching TRBD2. Germline trimming cut 4 bases from V and 8 bases from J; bases unmatched to any gene: 1. Germline V gene data show CDR1 as LNHDA and CDR2 as SQIVND (reference sequence). The CDR3 extends over 12 amino acids. The CDR3 spells CASSTGGHEQFF. The CDR3 DNA follows: TGTGCCAGTAGTACGGGGGGGCATGAGCAGTTCTTC.

This clone was detected only once. V is TRBV4-3 and J is TRBJ1-1, with 7 bases fitting TRBD1. CDR3 length: 17 residues. Looked up from germline, CDR1 is LGHNA and CDR2 is YSLEER. The V segment lost 1 base and the J segment 3 bases; nucleotides outside the gene matches: 11. CDR3 sequence (DNA): TGCGCCAGCAGCCAAGCCGCAGGGGGAGGTGGGTACACTGAAGCTTTCTTT. This translates into CASSQAAGGGGYTEAFF.

There are a few counts of this clone. J is TRBJ2-1 and V is TRBV5-8, with D hard to call. There are 13 residues in the CDR3. The germline V gene has CDR1 SGHTS and CDR2 YDEGEE. Trimming cost V 6 bases and J 6 bases, with 13 bases left between them. The CDR3 protein is CASNHLVGNEQFF. The CDR3 nucleotides are TGTGCCAGCAACCATTTGGTGGGCAATGAGCAGTTCTTC.

This chain uses TRBV12-2 with TRBJ1-5; TRBD1 was called by the table and not checked on the DNA. TRBV12-2 is recorded as a pseudogene. The CDR3 loop spans 18 amino acids. DNA for the CDR3: TGTGCAAGTCGCTATCACCGGGCGGGACAGGGGTTCGGTCAGCCCCAGCATTTT. It encodes CASRYHRAGQGFGQPQHF.

The V gene is TRBV11-2, the J gene TRBJ2-5, with D perhaps given as TRBD1 or TRBD2 (6 bases each). The CDR3 has 14 residues. Germline V gene data show CDR1 as SGHAT and CDR2 as FQNNGV. Trimming took 7 bases from V and 5 from J, leaving 17 bases between them. CDR3 region: CASTLGRGGETQYF. The CDR3 DNA reads TGTGCCAGCACCCTCGGCAGGGGAGGCGAGACCCAGTACTTC.

The chain has TRBV7-3 and TRBJ2-7, with TRBD1 identical over 7 bases. Unmatched junction bases numbered 5, after V lost 4 bases and J lost 2 bases. This CDR3 is built from 14 residues. Germline CDR1 reads SGHTA; CDR2 reads FQGTGA. The CDR3 DNA sequence: TGTGCCAGCAGCTCGGGACAGATACCCTACGAGCAGTACTTC. Protein product: CASSSGQIPYEQYF.

In its sample, this clone was seen once. The chain has TRBV11-1 and TRBJ1-2; maybe TRBD1 (6 bases). The CDR3 length is 12 residues. Deletions cut 5 bases from V and 4 bases from J, with 8 bases between. CDR1 and CDR2 from the germline V gene are SGHAT and FQDESV (reference sequence). The CDR3 reads CASSQDSYGYTF. The CDR3 bases are TGTGCCAGCAGCCAGGACAGCTATGGCTACACCTTC. The whole variable domain, remainder taken from reference TRBV11-1 and TRBJ1-2, is EAEVAQSPRYKITEKSQAVAFWCDPISGHATLYWYRQILGQGPELLVQFQDESVVDDSQLPKDRFSAERLKGVDSTLKIQPAELGDSAMYLCASSQDSYGYTFGSGTRLTVV.

This rearrangement joins TRBV11-2 to TRBJ1-1; tentative D call: TRBD1 (6 bases). Between the trimmed V and J ends, which lost 5 bases and 8 bases, there was a span of 15 bases. Germline V CDR1 and CDR2: SGHAT, FQNNGV. This CDR3 is built from 13 residues. The CDR3 region has the DNA TGTGCCAGCAGCCCCCAGACAGGTGGGGAAGCTTTCTTT. Protein product: CASSPQTGGEAFF.

The chain has TRBV7-2 and TRBJ2-7, with D maybe TRBD2 (5 bases). The CDR3 extends over 15 amino acids. The V end was cut by 1 base, the J end by 8 bases, with 18 bases between. The germline V gene has CDR1 SGHTA and CDR2 FQGNSA. CDR3 protein: CASSLEGALSGQQYF. The CDR3 nucleotides are TGTGCCAGCAGCTTAGAGGGAGCCCTAAGTGGACAGCAGTACTTC. The full variable domain, its missing parts supplied by reference TRBV7-2 and TRBJ2-7, is GAGVSQSPSNKVTEKGKDVELRCDPISGHTALYWYRQSLGQGLEFLIYFQGNSAPDKSGLPSDRFSAERTGGSVSTLTIQRTQQEDSAVYLCASSLEGALSGQQYFGPGTRLTVT.

This clone has a single count. This sequence joins TRBV19 and TRBJ2-7; D tentatively reads TRBD1 or TRBD2 (5 bases each). The CDR3 is 14 amino acids. Trimming shortened V by 5 bases and J by 1 base, and 12 bases separated the two germline ends. From germline, CDR1 is LNHDA and CDR2 SQIVND (reference sequence). DNA of the CDR3: TGTGCCAGTAGTGACTCGAGGGGATCCTACGAGCAGTACTTC. This translates into CASSDSRGSYEQYF.

This clone was recorded a few times. CDR3 loop: CAWRGGWYGYTF. In nucleotides, the CDR3 is TGTGCCTGGAGAGGGGGCTGGTATGGCTACACCTTC. The chain uses TRBV30 and TRBJ1-2; 7 nucleotides match TRBD1. The V gene's germline CDR1 is GTSNPN and CDR2 SVGIG (reference sequence). The CDR3 length is 12 residues. V dropped 3 bases and J dropped 5; count of bases not matched to a gene: 3.

This sequence joins TRBV6-6 and TRBJ1-2, with D possibly matching TRBD1 (6 bases). The V gene lost 2 bases and the J gene lost 2 bases, with 12 bases spanning the gap. CDR1 and CDR2 (germline): MNHNY, SVGAGI (reference sequence). The CDR3 sequence is 15 residues long. DNA for the CDR3: TGTGCCAGCAGTTACATGGGGGCGCGGAACTATGGCTACACCTTC. This encodes CASSYMGARNYGYTF.

The chain has TRBV4-3 and TRBJ2-1; TRBD2 might be the D (6 bases). This CDR3 spans 14 amino acids. The V and J ends lost 0 bases and 7 bases respectively, with 10 bases between them. The V gene's germline CDR1 is LGHNA and CDR2 YSLEER. The CDR3 protein is CASSQEGGGNEQFF. The CDR3 nucleotides are TGCGCCAGCAGCCAAGAAGGTGGGGGGAATGAGCAGTTCTTC.